The following is a T cell receptor (beta chain) sequence with its context. These data come from a study of blood T cell repertoires in COVID-19. Study at large: Samples of COVID-19 (acute and convalescent) were obtained from the United States, Italy and Spain. In each case, the material was cDNA or gDNA derived from T cells, B-cell-depleted T cells, or PBMCs.

In the original workflow: Estimation of nucleated cell counts relied on the amplification of reference gene primers. Only in-frame clones appear in the TCRdb table, and some are missing; sequencing was by immunoSEQ multiplex PCR. Clone size and the V and J calls come from that table; the DNA yielded D and trimming. The sample records some 170,000 clones, more than 75% being singletons. Germline V gives CDR1 SGHAT, CDR2 FQDESV (reference sequence). This CDR3 has 15 amino acids. V shed 4 bases and J shed 5 bases, with 18 bases lying between them. The clonotype originates from a woman between 45 and 60 years old with active or convalescent COVID-19. The gene calls are TRBV11-1 and TRBJ2-7; D is possibly TRBD2 (5 bases). Sequencing used peripheral blood. The CDR3 loop reads CASSSPGIPANEQYF. CDR3 in DNA: TGTGCCAGCAGCTCCCCCGGGATTCCCGCCAACGAGCAGTACTTC.